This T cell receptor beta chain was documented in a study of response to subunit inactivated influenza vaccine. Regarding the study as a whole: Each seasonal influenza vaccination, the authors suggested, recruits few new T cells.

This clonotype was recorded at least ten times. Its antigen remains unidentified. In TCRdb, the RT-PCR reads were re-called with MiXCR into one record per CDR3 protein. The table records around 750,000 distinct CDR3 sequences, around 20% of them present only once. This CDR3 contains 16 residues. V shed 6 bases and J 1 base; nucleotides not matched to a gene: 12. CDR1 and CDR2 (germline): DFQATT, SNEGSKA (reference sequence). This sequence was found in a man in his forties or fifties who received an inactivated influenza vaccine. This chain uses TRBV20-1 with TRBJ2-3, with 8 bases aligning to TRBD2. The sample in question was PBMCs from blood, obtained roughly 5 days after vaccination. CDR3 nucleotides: TGCAGTGCCAACAAAGCCCGGGGGGGCCGCACAGATACGCAGTATTTT. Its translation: CSANKARGGRTDTQYF.